This entry concerns a single TCR beta chain. Its matching antigen is unknown. The data were taken from a study of tumor-infiltrating lymphocytes in primary liver carcinoma. About the study: Stage T1-T3 N0M0 tumors spanned roughly 4.2 to 11 cm.

Per the germline V gene, CDR1 is SGHNT and CDR2 is YENEEA. V lost 8 bases and J lost 3; bases outside the gene matches: 11. The CDR3 contains 15 residues. The authors made TCR beta cDNA from around 500 ng total RNA with a constant-region primer. Slightly modified ARM-PCR with three nested multiplex PCR rounds yielded TCR beta libraries. TRBV1-TRBV30 forward primers and a C-beta reverse primer were used in the first two PCR rounds, which each ran for about 10 cycles. TCRdb re-called the multiplex PCR reads with MiXCR, one entry per CDR3 protein. The table has roughly 120,000 distinct CDR3 sequences, approximately 68% seen once. Study findings and constraints: Tumor tissue displayed a significantly greater top-250-clone fraction than blood (p = 0.039).

Unsorted bulk tissue, roughly 20-34 mg of it, served as the source for co-extraction of RNA and DNA. The genes are TRBV11-3 and TRBJ2-7; 9 bases fit TRBD1. The receptor comes from a woman aged 55-70 years with primary liver carcinoma and hepatitis B virus infection. Sequencing was carried out using tumor-adjacent normal liver tissue. CDR3 loop: CASDPGTGCNYEQYF. CDR3 sequence (DNA): TGTGCCAGCGACCCCGGGACAGGGTGCAACTACGAGCAGTACTTC.